The following is a T cell receptor (beta chain) sequence with its context. Assay used: immunoSEQ multiplex PCR; TCRdb lists only in-frame clones, some missing. The sample holds hundreds of thousands of clones, more than 80% seen once. The data are from a study of blood T cell repertoires in COVID-19. Study as a whole: Sites in the United States, Italy and Spain provided acute and convalescent COVID-19 samples. PBMCs, B-cell-depleted T cells, or T cells were the source of the cDNA or gDNA that made up the material.

This CDR3 spans 16 amino acids. The ends were cut back, 1 base at V and 3 bases at J, with 17 bases in the middle. Germline CDR1 SGHKS, CDR2 YYEKEE (reference sequence). Resolution of symptoms, clearance, or two negative PCRs was present in recovered Cohort 3 donors. The specimen was PBMCs or T cells enriched from blood (not recorded which). V gene TRBV5-5 combines with J gene TRBJ2-7, with D tentatively TRBD2 (6 bases). This receptor was obtained from a man aged 18 to 30 who had recovered from COVID-19. CDR3 sequence: CASSLNKGGGGYEQYF. The CDR3 DNA follows: TGTGCCAGCAGCTTGAATAAGGGAGGTGGAGGCTACGAGCAGTACTTC.